At least ten counts were recorded for the clone carrying this TCR beta chain. Germline CDR1 reads MDHEN; CDR2 reads SYDVKM. The CDR3 runs to 14 residues. Between the trimmed V and J ends, which lost 4 bases and 2 bases, there was a span of 11 bases. Researchers prepared the TCRbeta library using unique molecular identifiers, the study reports. In TCRdb, the PCR reads were re-called with MiXCR into one record per CDR3 protein. The repertoire holds roughly 300,000 distinct CDR3 sequences, with around 10% as singletons. The data were obtained in a study of T-cell reconstitution after alpha-beta-depleted transplantation in children.

This sequence joins TRBV28 and TRBJ2-5; possibly TRBD2 for D (5 bases). The source material was peripheral blood, sampled 180 days after TCRalphabeta/CD19-depleted stem cell transplant. The sequence derives from a male patient aged 2-9 years who had a stem cell transplant for chronic granulomatous disease, so the T cells may come from the graft donor. The CDR3 region has the DNA TGTGCCAGCAGTTGGGGAGTTTTTCAAGAGACCCAGTACTTC. This codes for CASSWGVFQETQYF. The entire variable domain, with the rest obtained from reference TRBV28 and TRBJ2-5, is as follows: DVKVTQSSRYLVKRTGEKVFLECVQDMDHENMFWYRQDPGLGLRLIYFSYDVKMKEKGDIPEGYSVSREKKERFSLILESASTNQTSMYLCASSWGVFQETQYFGPGTRLLVL.